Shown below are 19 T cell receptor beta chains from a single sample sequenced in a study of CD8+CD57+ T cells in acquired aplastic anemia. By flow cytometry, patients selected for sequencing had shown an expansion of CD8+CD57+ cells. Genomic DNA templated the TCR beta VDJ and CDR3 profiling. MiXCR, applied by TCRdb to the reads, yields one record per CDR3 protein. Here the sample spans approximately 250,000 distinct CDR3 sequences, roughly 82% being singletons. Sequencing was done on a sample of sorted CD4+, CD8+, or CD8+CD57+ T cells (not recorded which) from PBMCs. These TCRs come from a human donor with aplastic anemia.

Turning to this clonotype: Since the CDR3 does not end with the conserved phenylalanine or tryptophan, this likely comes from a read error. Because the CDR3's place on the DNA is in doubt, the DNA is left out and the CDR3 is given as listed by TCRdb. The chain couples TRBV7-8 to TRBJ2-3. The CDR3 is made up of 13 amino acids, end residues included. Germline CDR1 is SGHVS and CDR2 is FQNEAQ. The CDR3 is CASRLAGTDDTQY.

Written as DNA, the CDR3 is TGTGCCAGCAGCCAACCAGTTGCGGGAGAAGGACAGAAGTACTTC. Translating gives CASSQPVAGEGQKYF. This chain uses TRBV9 with TRBJ2-7; D is possibly TRBD2 (7 bases). Trimming removed 4 bases at V and 11 bases at J, with 25 bases between. Germline CDR1 is SGDLS and CDR2 is YYNGEE. The CDR3 is made up of 15 amino acids.

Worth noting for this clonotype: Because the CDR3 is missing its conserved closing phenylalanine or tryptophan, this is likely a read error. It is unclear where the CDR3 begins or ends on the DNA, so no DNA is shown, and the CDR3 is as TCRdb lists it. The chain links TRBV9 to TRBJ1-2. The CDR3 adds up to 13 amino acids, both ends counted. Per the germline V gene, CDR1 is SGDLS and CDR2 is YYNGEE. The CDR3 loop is CTSSEESAIANQI.

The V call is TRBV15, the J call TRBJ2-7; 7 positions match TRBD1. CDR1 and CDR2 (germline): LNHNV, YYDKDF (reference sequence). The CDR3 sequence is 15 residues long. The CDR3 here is CASSRGTENYSEQYV. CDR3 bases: TGTGCCAGCAGCAGAGGGACAGAGAACTACTCCGAGCAGTACGTC.

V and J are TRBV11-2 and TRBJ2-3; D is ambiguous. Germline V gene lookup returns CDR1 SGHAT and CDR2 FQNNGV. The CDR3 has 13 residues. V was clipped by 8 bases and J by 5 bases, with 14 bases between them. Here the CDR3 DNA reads TGTGCCAGCGGGGATGGTACGGGAGATACGCAGTATTTT. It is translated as CASGDGTGDTQYF.

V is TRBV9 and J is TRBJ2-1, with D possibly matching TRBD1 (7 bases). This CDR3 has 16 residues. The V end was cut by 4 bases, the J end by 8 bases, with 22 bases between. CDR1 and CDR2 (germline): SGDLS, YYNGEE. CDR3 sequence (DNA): TGTGCCAGCAGCCAGGGGGGCGGGAACGCCCAGGATGAGCAGTTCTTC. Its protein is CASSQGGGNAQDEQFF. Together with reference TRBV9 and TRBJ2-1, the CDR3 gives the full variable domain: DSGVTQTPKHLITATGQRVTLRCSPRSGDLSVYWYQQSLDQGLQFLIQYYNGEERAKGNILERFSAQQFPDLHSELNLSSLELGDSALYFCASSQGGGNAQDEQFFGPGTRLTVL.

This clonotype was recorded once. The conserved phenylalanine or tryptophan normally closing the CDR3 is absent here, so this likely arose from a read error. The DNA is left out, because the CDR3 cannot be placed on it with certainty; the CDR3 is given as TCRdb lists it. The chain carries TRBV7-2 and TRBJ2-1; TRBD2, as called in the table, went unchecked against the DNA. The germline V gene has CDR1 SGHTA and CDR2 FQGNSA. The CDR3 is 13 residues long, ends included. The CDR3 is CASSVAGGPETFY.

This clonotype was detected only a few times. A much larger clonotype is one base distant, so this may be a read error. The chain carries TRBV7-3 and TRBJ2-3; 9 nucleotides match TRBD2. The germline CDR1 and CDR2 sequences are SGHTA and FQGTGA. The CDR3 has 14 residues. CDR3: CASSSSGTSGETQF. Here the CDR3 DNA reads TGTGCCAGCAGTTCTAGCGGGACTTCGGGAGAGACCCAGTTT.

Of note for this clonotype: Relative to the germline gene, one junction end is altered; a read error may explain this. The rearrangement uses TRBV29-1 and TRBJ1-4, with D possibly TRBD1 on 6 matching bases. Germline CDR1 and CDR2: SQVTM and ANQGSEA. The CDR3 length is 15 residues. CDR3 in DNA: TGCAGCGCTACAGGGAGAGGGAAGGGAGGCGAAGACTACATTTTC. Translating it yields CSATGRGKGGEDYIF. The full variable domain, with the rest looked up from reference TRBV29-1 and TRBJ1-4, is SAVISQKPSRDICQRGTSLTIQCQVDSQVTMMFWYRQQPGQSLTLIATANQGSEATYESGFVIDKFPISRPNLTFSTLTVSNMSPEDSSIYLCSATGRGKGGEDYIFGSGTQLSVL.

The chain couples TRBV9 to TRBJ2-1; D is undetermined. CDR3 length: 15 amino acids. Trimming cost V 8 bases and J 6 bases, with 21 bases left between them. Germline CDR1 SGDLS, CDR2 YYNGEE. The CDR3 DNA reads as TGTGCCAGTAGTGGAGCTGCCGGTGTCACCAATGAGCAGTTCTTC. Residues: CASSGAAGVTNEQFF.

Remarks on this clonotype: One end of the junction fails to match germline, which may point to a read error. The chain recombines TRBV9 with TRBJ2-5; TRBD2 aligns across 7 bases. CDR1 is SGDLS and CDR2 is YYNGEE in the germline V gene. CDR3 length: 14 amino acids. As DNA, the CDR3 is TGTGCCACCAGCGGGGACTCCGGCCAAGAGACCGAGTACTTC. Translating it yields CATSGDSGQETEYF.

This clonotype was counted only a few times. The CDR3 region has the DNA TGTGCCAGCAGCAACTGGGACAGGCATGGCTACACCTTC. It specifies CASSNWDRHGYTF. This rearrangement joins TRBV12-3 or TRBV12-4 to TRBJ1-2, with TRBD1 identical over 8 bases. The CDR3 consists of 13 residues. V shed 6 bases, J shed 6 bases, and the junction held 6 bases outside the gene matches.

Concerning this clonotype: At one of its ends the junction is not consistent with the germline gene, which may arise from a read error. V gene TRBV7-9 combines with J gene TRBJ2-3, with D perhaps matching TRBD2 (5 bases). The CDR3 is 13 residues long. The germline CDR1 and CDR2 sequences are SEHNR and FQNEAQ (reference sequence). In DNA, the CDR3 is TGTGCCAGCGGCTTTGAAGGCAGCGGTGGGCACGATTTT. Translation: CASGFEGSGGHDF.

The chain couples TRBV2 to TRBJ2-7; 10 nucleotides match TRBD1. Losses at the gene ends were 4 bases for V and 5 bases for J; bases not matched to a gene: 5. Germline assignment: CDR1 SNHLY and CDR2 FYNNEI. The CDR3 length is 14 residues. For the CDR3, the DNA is TGTGCCAGCAGTGGCGGGACAGGGGCCCACGAGCAGTACTTC. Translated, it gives CASSGGTGAHEQYF.

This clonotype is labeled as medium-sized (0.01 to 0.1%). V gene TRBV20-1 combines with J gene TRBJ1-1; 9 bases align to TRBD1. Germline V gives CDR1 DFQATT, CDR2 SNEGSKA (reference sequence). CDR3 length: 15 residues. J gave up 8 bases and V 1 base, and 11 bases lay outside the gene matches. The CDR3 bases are TGCAGTGCTAGAGTACAGGACAGGGGAGACGTCGAAGCTTTCTTT. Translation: CSARVQDRGDVEAFF.

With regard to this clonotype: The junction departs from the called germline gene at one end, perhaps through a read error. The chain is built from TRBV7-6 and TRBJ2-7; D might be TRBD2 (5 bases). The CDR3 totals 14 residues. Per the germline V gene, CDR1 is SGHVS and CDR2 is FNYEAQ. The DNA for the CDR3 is TGTGCCACCAGCGGACCCGGCCTGGCATACGAGAAGTACTTC. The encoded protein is CATSGPGLAYEKYF.

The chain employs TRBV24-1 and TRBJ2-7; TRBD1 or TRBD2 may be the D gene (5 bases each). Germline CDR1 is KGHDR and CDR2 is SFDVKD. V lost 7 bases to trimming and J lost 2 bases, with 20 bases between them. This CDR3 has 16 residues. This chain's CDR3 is CATRNTGRGLAYEQYF. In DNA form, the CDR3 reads TGTGCCACCAGAAACACGGGCCGGGGCCTAGCCTACGAGCAGTACTTC.

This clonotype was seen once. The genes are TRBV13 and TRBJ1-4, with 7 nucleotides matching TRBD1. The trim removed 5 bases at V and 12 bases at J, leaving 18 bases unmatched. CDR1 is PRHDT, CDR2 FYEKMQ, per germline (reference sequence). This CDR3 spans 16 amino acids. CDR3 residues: CASSPTPRGPYEQLFF. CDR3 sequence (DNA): TGTGCCAGCAGCCCAACCCCTAGGGGGCCCTACGAGCAACTGTTTTTT.

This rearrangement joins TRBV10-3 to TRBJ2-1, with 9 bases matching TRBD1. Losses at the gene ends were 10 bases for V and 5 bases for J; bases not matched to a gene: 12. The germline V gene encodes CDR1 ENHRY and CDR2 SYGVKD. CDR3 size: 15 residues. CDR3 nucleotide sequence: TGTGCCACACGCATGGAGGGGACAGGGAACAATGAGCAGTTCTTC. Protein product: CATRMEGTGNNEQFF.